The 10 T cell receptor beta chains listed next were all sequenced from one sample in a study of T cells expressing NK-cell markers. Using the 5' RACE reads, TCRdb records one entry per CDR3 protein without DNA. Recorded here are hundreds of thousands of distinct CDR3 sequences; the top ten clones represent roughly 5.2%. The sequenced sample consisted of blood T cells: a sorted CD56 or NKG2C T cell subset, CD4+ or CD8+ T cells, or bulk PBMC T cells (not recorded which). All receptors come from a man aged 18 to 69 in good health.

The J gene is TRBJ1-4, the V gene TRBV14; TCRdb's D call of TRBD1 is untestable without DNA. There are 14 residues in the CDR3. Germline V gene data show CDR1 as SGHDN and CDR2 as FVKESK. CDR3 protein: CASSQAVGTEKLFF.

The rearrangement joins TRBV12-3 or TRBV12-4 to TRBJ1-6. The CDR3 is made up of 14 amino acids. The CDR3 loop reads CASSRESYNSPLHF.

The genes are TRBV11-1 and TRBJ2-7; with no DNA, the TCRdb D assignment of TRBD2 cannot be verified. Germline CDR1 SGHAT, CDR2 FQDESV (reference sequence). This CDR3 is built from 14 residues. CDR3 sequence: CASSVRDSSYEQYF.

This rearrangement joins TRBV5-1 to TRBJ1-2. Germline V gene lookup returns CDR1 SGHRS and CDR2 YFSETQ. There are 15 residues in the CDR3. The CDR3 is CASSLGSRANYGYTF.

The J gene is TRBJ2-3, the V gene TRBV4-2; the D call of TRBD1 rests on TCRdb alone, since no DNA is present to check it. Germline CDR1 reads LGHNA; CDR2 reads YNFKEQ. CDR3 length equals 19 residues. The CDR3 protein is CASSQEAWGTGGPPDTQYF.

The chain is built from TRBV7-2 and TRBJ2-1; lacking DNA, the TRBD2 call made by TCRdb goes unchecked. CDR1 and CDR2 (germline): SGHTA, FQGNSA. CDR3 length: 16 residues. The CDR3 sequence: CASSLAFWSPRDEQFF.

The CDR3 reads CATTNYRAPGELFF. The J gene is TRBJ2-2, the V gene TRBV24-1; TCRdb's D call of TRBD1 is untestable without DNA. CDR1 and CDR2 (germline): KGHDR, SFDVKD. The CDR3 consists of 14 residues.

This chain connects TRBV20-1 to TRBJ2-5; TCRdb outputs TRBD2, but without DNA this stays unchecked. This CDR3 has 20 residues. Germline lookup yields CDR1 DFQATT and CDR2 SNEGSKA (reference sequence). The CDR3 protein is CSARGWGVAVRKEPQETQYF.

This sequence joins TRBV7-9 and TRBJ1-1; with no DNA, the TCRdb D assignment of TRBD1 cannot be verified. The CDR3 loop spans 13 amino acids. Germline V gene sequence: CDR1 SEHNR, CDR2 FQNEAQ (reference sequence). CDR3 loop: CASSRPHGVGAFF.

This sequence joins TRBV7-2 and TRBJ2-1; TCRdb proposes TRBD2, but this gene call is untestable without DNA. CDR1 and CDR2 from the germline V gene are SGHTA and FQGNSA. The CDR3 extends over 15 amino acids. The CDR3 spells CASSTTSGGYNEQFF.